This is a list of T cell receptor beta chains from one sample in a study of cytomegalovirus exposure and HLA in healthy donors. TCRdb's table, derived via immunoSEQ multiplex PCR, lists solely in-frame clones and lacks some. The repertoire has 110,000 to 150,000 clones, roughly 77% of them found once; the top ten carry 3% to 4%. The sequencing input was PBMCs. The receptors stem from a female donor in good health and CMV-seronegative. CDR3s include the opening cysteine and the closing phenylalanine or tryptophan.

CDR3aa: CASRAGTRVSNEQFF
j_gene: TRBJ2-1
v_gene: TRBV25-1

CDR3aa: CASSAADRNRGPQHF
j_gene: TRBJ1-5
v_gene: TRBV19

CDR3aa: CAWSVRVNTEAFF
j_gene: TRBJ1-1
v_gene: TRBV30

CDR3aa: CSVEQSQGYTF
j_gene: TRBJ1-2
v_gene: TRBV29-1

CDR3aa: CASSEARVQPQHF
j_gene: TRBJ1-5
v_gene: TRBV2

CDR3aa: CASRRMGQSNSPLHF
j_gene: TRBJ1-6
v_gene: TRBV5-6

CDR3aa: CASSKAGTGQETQYF
j_gene: TRBJ2-5
v_gene: TRBV9

CDR3aa: CASGQGLAETQYF
j_gene: TRBJ2-5
v_gene: TRBV12-5

CDR3aa: CASSLETGKNSPLHF
j_gene: TRBJ1-6
v_gene: TRBV5-8

CDR3aa: CASSSSGTKNIQYF
j_gene: TRBJ2-4
v_gene: TRBV5-1

CDR3aa: CASSVARSTDTQYF
j_gene: TRBJ2-3
v_gene: TRBV11-3

CDR3aa: CASTEGATGNTIYF
j_gene: TRBJ1-3
v_gene: TRBV19

CDR3aa: CASSPGLADEQYF
j_gene: TRBJ2-7
v_gene: TRBV18

CDR3aa: CASSSPDRGQSPGNTIYF
j_gene: TRBJ1-3
v_gene: TRBV7-9

CDR3aa: CASSLRGPHSPLHF
j_gene: TRBJ1-6
v_gene: TRBV5-6

CDR3aa: CAWSVLKGGEAFF
j_gene: TRBJ1-1
v_gene: TRBV30

CDR3aa: CASSLDISNTEAFF
j_gene: TRBJ1-1
v_gene: TRBV5-1

CDR3aa: CASSLGIPGQTYEQYF
j_gene: TRBJ2-7
v_gene: TRBV7-8

CDR3aa: CASSKFDSNTEAFF
j_gene: TRBJ1-1
v_gene: TRBV19

CDR3aa: CASSQLAGGCTDTQYF
j_gene: TRBJ2-3
v_gene: TRBV23-1

CDR3aa: CASSVTSGAQETQYF
j_gene: TRBJ2-5
v_gene: TRBV9